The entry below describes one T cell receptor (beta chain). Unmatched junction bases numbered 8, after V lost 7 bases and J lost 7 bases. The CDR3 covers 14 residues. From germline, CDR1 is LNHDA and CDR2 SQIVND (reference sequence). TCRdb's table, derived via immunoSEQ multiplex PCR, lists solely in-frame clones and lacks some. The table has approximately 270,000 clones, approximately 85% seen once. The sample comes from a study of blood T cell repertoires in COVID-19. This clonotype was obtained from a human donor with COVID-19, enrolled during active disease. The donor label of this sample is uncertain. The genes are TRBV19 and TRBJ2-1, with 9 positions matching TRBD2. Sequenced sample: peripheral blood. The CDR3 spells CASNLLAGSNEQFF. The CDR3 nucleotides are TGTGCCAGTAATCTGCTAGCGGGATCTAATGAGCAGTTCTTC.